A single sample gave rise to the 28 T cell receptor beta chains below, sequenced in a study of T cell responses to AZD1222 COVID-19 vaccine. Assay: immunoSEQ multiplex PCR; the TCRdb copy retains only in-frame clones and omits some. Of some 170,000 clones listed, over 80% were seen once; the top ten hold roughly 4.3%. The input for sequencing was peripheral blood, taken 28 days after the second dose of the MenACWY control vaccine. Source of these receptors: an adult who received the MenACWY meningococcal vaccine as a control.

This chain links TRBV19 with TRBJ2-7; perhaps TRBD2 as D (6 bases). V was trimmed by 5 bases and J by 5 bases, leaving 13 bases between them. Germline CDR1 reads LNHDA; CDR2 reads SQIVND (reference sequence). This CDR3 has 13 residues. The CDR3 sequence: CASSAGTPDEQYF. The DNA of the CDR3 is TGTGCCAGTAGTGCGGGAACTCCCGACGAGCAGTACTTC.

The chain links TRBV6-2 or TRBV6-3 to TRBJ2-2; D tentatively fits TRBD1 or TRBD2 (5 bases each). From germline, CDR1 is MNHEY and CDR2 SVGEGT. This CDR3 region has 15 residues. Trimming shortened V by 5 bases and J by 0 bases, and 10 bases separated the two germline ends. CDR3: CASSRDGPNTGELFF. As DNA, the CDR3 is TGTGCCAGCAGTCGGGACGGCCCGAACACCGGGGAGCTGTTTTTT.

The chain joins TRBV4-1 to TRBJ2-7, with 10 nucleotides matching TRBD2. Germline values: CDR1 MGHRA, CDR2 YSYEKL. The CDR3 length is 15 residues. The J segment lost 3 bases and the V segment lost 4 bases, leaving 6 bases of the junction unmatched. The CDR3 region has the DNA TGCGCCAGCAGCCCAAGAGCGGGGGGGATCTACGAGCAGTACTTC. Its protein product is CASSPRAGGIYEQYF.

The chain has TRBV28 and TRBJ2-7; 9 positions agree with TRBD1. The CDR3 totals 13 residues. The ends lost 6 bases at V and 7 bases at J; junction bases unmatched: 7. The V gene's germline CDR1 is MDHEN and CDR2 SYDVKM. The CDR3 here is CASRLGQGQEQYF. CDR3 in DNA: TGTGCCAGCAGGCTAGGACAGGGGCAGGAGCAGTACTTC.

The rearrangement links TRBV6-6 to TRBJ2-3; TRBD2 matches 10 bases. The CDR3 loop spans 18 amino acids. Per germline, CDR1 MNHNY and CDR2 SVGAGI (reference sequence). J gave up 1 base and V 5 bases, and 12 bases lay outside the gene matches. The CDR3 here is CASSPLGTSVSGTDTQYF. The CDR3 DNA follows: TGTGCCAGCAGTCCCCTCGGGACTAGCGTTTCTGGCACAGATACGCAGTATTTT.

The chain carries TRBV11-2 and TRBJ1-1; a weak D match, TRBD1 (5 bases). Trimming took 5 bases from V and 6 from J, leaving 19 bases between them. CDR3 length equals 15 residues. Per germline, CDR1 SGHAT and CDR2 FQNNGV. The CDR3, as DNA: TGTGCCAGCAGCCCAATGGGACGCCCCAGCGCTGAAGCTTTCTTT. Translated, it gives CASSPMGRPSAEAFF.

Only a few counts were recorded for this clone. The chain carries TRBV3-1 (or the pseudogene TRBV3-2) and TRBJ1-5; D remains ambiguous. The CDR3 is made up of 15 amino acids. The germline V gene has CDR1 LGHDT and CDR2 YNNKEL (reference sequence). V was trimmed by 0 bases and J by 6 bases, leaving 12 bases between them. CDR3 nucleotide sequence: TGTGCCAGCAGCCAAGAAATGGGGAGAGGTCAGCCCCAGCATTTT. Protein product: CASSQEMGRGQPQHF.

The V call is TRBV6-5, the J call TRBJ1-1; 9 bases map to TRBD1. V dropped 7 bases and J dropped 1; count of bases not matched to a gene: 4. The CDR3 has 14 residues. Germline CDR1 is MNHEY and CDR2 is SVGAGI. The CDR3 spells CASTPGQGNTEAFF. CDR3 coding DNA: TGTGCCAGCACCCCGGGACAGGGGAACACTGAAGCTTTCTTT.

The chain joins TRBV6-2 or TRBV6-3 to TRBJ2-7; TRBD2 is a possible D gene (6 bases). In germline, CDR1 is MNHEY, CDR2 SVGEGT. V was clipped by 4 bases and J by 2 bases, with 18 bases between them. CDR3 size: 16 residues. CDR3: CASSSPRGSGTYEQYF. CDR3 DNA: TGTGCCAGCAGTTCCCCCCGGGGTAGCGGCACCTACGAGCAGTACTTC.

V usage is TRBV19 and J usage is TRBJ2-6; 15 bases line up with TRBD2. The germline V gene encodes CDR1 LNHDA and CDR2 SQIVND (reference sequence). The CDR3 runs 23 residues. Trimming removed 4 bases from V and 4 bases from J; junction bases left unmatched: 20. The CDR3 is CASSNLPGTSGRPALSGANVLTF. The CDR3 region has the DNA TGTGCCAGTAGTAATCTCCCCGGGACTAGCGGGAGGCCCGCATTGTCCGGGGCCAACGTCCTGACTTTC.

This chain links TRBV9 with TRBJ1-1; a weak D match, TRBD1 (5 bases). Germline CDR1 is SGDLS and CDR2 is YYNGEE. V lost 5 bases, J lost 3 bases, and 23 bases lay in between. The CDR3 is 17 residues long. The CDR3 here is CASSAGIGARGYTEAFF. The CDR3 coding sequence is TGTGCCAGCAGTGCCGGGATAGGGGCACGCGGGTACACTGAAGCTTTCTTT.

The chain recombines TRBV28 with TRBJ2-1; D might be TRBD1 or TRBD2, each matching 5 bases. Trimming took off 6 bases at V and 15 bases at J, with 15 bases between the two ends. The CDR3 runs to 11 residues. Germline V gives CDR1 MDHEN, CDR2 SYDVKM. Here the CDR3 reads CASRTPRDLFF. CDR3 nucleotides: TGTGCCAGCAGGACTCCCCGGGACCTGTTCTTC.

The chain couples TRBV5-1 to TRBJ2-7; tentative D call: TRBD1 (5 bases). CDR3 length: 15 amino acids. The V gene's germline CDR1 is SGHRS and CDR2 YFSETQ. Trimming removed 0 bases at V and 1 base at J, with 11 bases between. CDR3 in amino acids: CASSLGRPGSYEQYF. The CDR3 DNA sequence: TGCGCCAGCAGCTTGGGTCGGCCAGGGTCCTACGAGCAGTACTTC. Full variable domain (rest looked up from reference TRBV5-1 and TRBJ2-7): KAGVTQTPRYLIKTRGQQVTLSCSPISGHRSVSWYQQTPGQGLQFLFEYFSETQRNKGNFPGRFSGRQFSNSRSEMNVSTLELGDSALYLCASSLGRPGSYEQYFGPGTRLTVT.

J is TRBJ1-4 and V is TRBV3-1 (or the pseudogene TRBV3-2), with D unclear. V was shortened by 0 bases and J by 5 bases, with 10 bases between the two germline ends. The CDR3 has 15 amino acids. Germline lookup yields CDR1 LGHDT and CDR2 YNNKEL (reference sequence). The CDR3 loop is CASSQEGSENEKLFF. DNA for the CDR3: TGTGCCAGCAGCCAAGAAGGGTCGGAAAATGAAAAACTGTTTTTT.

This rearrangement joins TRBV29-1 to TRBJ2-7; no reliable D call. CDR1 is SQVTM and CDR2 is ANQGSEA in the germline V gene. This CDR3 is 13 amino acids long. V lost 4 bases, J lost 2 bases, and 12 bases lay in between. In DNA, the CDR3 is TGCAGCGTTGCCCTCCCCGGTGCCTACGAGCAGTACTTC. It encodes CSVALPGAYEQYF.

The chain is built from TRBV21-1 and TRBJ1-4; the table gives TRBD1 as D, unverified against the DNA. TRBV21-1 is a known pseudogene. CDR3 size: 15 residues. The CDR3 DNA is TGTGCCAGCAGCTACGGACAGGAACATAATGAAAAACTGTTTTTT. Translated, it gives CASSYGQEHNEKLFF.

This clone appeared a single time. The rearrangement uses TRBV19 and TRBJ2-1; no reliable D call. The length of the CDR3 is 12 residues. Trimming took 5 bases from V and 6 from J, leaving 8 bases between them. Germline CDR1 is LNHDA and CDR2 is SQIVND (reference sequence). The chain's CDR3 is CASSPLGNEQFF. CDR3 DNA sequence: TGTGCCAGTAGTCCCCTGGGCAATGAGCAGTTCTTC.

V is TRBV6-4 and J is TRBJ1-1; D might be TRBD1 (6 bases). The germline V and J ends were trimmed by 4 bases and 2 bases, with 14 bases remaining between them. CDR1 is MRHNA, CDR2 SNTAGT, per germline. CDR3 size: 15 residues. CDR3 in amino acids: CASSAETGLNTEAFF. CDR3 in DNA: TGTGCCAGCAGTGCGGAAACAGGGCTCAACACTGAAGCTTTCTTT.

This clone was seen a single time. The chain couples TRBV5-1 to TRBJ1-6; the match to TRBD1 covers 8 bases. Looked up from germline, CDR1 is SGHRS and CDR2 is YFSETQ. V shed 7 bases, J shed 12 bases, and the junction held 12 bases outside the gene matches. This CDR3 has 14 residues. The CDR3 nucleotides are TGCGCCAGCGGCGACGGACAGGGTAATCGACCCCTCCACTTT. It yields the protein CASGDGQGNRPLHF.

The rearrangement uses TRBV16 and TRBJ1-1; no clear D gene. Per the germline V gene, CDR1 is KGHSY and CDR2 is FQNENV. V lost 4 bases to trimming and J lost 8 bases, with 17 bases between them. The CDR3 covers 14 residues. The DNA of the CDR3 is TGTGCCAGCAGCCCATGGTCAGGCGGAAGGGAAGCTTTCTTT. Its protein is CASSPWSGGREAFF.

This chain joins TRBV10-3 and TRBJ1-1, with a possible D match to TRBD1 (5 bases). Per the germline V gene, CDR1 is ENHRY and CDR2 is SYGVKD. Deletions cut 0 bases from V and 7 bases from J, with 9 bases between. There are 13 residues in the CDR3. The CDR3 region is CAISESNRNEAFF. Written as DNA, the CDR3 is TGTGCCATCAGTGAGTCGAACAGGAATGAAGCTTTCTTT.

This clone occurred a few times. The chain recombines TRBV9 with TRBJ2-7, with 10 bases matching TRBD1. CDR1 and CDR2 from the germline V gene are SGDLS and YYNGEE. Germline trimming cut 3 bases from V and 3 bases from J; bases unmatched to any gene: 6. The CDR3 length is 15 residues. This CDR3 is CASSATGQGNYEQYF. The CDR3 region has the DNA TGTGCCAGCAGCGCTACGGGACAGGGGAACTACGAGCAGTACTTC.

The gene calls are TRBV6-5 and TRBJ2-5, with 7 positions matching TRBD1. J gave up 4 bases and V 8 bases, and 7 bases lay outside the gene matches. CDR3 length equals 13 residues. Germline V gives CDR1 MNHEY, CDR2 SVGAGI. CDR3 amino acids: CASHYNRGETQYF. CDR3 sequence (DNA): TGTGCCAGCCACTACAACAGGGGAGAGACCCAGTACTTC.

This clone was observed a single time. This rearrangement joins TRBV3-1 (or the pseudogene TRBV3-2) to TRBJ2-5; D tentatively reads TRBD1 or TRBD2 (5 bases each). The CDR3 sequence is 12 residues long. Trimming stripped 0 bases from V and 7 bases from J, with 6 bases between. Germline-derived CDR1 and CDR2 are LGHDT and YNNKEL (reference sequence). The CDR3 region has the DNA TGTGCCAGCAGCCAAGAGAGGGGGACCCAGTACTTC. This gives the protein CASSQERGTQYF.

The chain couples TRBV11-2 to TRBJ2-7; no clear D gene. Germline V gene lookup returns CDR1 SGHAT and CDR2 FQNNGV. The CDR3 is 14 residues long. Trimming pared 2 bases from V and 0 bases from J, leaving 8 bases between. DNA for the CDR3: TGTGCCAGCAGCTTAATAGCTGTCTCCTACGAGCAGTACTTC. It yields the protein CASSLIAVSYEQYF.

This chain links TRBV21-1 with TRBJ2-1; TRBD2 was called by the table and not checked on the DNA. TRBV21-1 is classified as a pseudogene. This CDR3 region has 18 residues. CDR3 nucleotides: TGTGCCAGCAGCAAAGATGAGAGCGGACTCCTACACTACAATGAGCAGTTCTTC. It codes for CASSKDESGLLHYNEQFF.

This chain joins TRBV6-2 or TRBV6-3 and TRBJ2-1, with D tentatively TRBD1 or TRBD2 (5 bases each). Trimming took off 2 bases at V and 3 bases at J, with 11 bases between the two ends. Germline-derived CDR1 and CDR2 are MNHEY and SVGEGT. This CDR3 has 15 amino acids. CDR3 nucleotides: TGTGCCAGCAGTTACGGAGCGGACAACTACAATGAGCAGTTCTTC. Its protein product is CASSYGADNYNEQFF.

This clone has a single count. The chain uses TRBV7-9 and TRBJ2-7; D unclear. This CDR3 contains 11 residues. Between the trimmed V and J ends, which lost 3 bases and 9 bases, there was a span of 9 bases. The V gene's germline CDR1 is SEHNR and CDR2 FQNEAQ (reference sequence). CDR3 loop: CASSLGLAQYF. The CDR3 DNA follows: TGTGCCAGCAGCTTGGGATTGGCGCAGTACTTC.